This T cell receptor beta chain was sequenced for a study of T cell repertoires in cytomegalovirus infection. Across the study: Public TCR beta signature analysis indicated the presence of both CMV infection and matching HLA type.

The table lists this clonotype with many counts. The antigen is undetermined. Whole-study results and caveats: Clonotypes of TCR beta that were HLA-C-restricted and CMV-specific dominated the ex vivo response.

TCRdb re-called the reads through MiXCR, storing one row per CDR3 protein. The table has roughly 300,000 distinct CDR3 sequences, 8% to 9.5% seen once. CDR1 SGHTA and CDR2 FQGNSA come from the germline V gene. Trimming cost V 1 base and J 0 bases, with 13 bases left between them. The CDR3 runs to 16 residues. The genes are TRBV7-2 and TRBJ2-7; D remains ambiguous. The TCR sequence derives from a human donor in good health (CMV status not recorded). Some clones in this sample may be carry-over from other donors' samples. Sequencing was done on a sample of PBMCs. CDR3 sequence: CASSLGIGPSSYEQYF. CDR3 in DNA: TGTGCCAGCAGCTTAGGAATCGGGCCTAGCTCCTACGAGCAGTACTTC.